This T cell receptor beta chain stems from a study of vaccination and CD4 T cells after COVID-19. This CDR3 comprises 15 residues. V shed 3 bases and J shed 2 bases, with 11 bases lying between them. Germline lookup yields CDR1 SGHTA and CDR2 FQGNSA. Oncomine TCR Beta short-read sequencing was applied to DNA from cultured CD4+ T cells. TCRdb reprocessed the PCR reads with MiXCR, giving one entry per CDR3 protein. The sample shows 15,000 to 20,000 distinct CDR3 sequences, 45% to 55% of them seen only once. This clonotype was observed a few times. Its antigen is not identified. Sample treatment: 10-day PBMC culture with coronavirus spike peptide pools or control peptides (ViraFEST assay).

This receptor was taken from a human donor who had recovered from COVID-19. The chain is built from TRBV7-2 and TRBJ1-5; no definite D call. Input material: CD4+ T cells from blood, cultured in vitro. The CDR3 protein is CASSFTMGGNQPQHF. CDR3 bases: TGTGCCAGCAGCTTTACCATGGGCGGCAATCAGCCCCAGCATTTT.